A selection of T cell receptor beta chains follows, all from one sample in a study of blood T cell repertoires in COVID-19. Sequencing used immunoSEQ multiplex PCR; TCRdb keeps in-frame clones, though not all of them. The sample holds 88,000 or so clones, roughly 77% seen once. Sequences were obtained from peripheral blood. The receptors here all came from a human donor in a cohort sampled during active COVID-19. The CDR3 runs from the conserved cysteine through the conserved F or W. The D gene is left open where the match is weak. Clone sizes are given selectively: once, few, many, or a class where the clone is expanded.

size,J,V,length,D,CDR3,DNA
few,TRBJ1-3,TRBV11-3,18,TRBD1,CASSQGRTGADSGNTIYF,TGTGCCAGCAGCCAAGGACGGACAGGGGCAGATTCTGGAAACACCATATATTTT
NA,TRBJ1-6,TRBV28,14,NA,CASSLVADNSPLHF,TGTGCCAGCAGTTTAGTGGCAGATAATTCACCCCTCCACTTT
NA,TRBJ2-1,TRBV19,14,NA,CASRKGVNYNEQFF,TGTGCCAGTCGCAAAGGGGTTAACTACAATGAGCAGTTCTTC
NA,TRBJ1-1,TRBV7-6,16,TRBD1,CASSFGAGQGIAEAFF,TGTGCCAGCAGCTTCGGGGCGGGACAGGGTATTGCTGAAGCTTTCTTT
NA,TRBJ2-1,TRBV9,16,TRBD1,CASSVEAGGAANEQFF,TGTGCCAGCAGCGTAGAAGCAGGGGGCGCTGCTAATGAGCAGTTCTTC
NA,TRBJ2-7,TRBV5-1,14,TRBD1,CASSFPGQSYEQYF,TGCGCCAGCAGCTTTCCGGGACAGAGCTACGAGCAGTACTTC
once,TRBJ2-1,TRBV29-1,14,TRBD2,CSVETSGAYNEQFF,TGCAGCGTGGAAACTAGCGGGGCCTACAATGAGCAGTTCTTC
NA,TRBJ1-4,TRBV3-1/TRBV3-2,14,TRBD1,CASSQGAGGEKLFF,TGTGCCAGCAGCCAAGGGGCAGGGGGCGAAAAACTGTTTTTT
once,TRBJ1-1,TRBV5-1,15,TRBD1,CASSVPTGAHTEAFF,TGCGCCAGCAGCGTACCCACAGGGGCCCACACTGAAGCTTTCTTT
NA,TRBJ2-7,TRBV12-5,13,NA,CASGLETVYEQYF,TGTGCTAGTGGTTTGGAGACAGTCTACGAGCAGTACTTC
NA,TRBJ2-7,TRBV19,14,TRBD2,CASSMAGGSYEQYF,TGTGCCAGTAGTATGGCGGGGGGCTCCTACGAGCAGTACTTC
NA,TRBJ1-2,TRBV28,13,NA,CASRPGQRFGYTF,TGTGCCAGCAGACCGGGACAACGTTTTGGCTACACCTTC
NA,TRBJ2-3,TRBV10-3,17,TRBD2,CAISAATSGVSTDTQYF,TGTGCCATCAGTGCCGCAACTAGCGGGGTTAGCACAGATACGCAGTATTTT
NA,TRBJ1-1,TRBV28,16,TRBD1,CASSVTGRGLNIEAFF,TGTGCCAGCAGTGTGACAGGGCGAGGGTTGAACATTGAAGCTTTCTTT
NA,TRBJ1-4,TRBV7-9,13,NA,CASSISHSEKLFF,TGTGCCAGCAGCATAAGCCACTCTGAAAAACTGTTTTTT